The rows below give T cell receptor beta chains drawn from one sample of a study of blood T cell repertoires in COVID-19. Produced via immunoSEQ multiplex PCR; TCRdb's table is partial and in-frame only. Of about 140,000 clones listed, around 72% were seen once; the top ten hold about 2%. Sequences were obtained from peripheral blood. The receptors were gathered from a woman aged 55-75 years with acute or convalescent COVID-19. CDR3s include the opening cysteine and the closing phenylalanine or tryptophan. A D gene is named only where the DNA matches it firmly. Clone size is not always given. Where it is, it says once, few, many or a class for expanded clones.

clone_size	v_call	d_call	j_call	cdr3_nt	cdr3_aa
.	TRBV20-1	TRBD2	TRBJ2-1	TGCAGTGCTAGTGGAAGAATTCTAGCGGGGAGCTCCTACAATGAGCAGTTCTTC	CSASGRILAGSSYNEQFF
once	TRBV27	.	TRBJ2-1	TGTGCCAGCAGTGGGGACTCGGGCTCCTACAATGAGCAGTTCTTC	CASSGDSGSYNEQFF
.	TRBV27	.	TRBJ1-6	TGTGCCAGCAGTCCGTGGGGCCTTACGGGCTTTAATTCACCCCTCCACTTT	CASSPWGLTGFNSPLHF
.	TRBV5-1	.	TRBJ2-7	TGCGCCAGCAGCTTGTTAGCGGCAGTCTCTTACGAGCAGTACTTC	CASSLLAAVSYEQYF
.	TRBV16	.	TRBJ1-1	TGTGCCAGCAGCGGGGGGGTGAACACTGAAGCTTTCTTT	CASSGGVNTEAFF
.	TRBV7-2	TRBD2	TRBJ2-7	TGTGCCAGCAGCTTAAGCGGGGCCCCCTACGAGCAGTACTTC	CASSLSGAPYEQYF
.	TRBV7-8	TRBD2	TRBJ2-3	TGTGCCAGCAGCTACCGGACTAGCGGGACCTTAATCACAGATACGCAGTATTTT	CASSYRTSGTLITDTQYF
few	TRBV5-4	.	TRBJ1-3	TGTGCCAGCAGCTTAAAGGTCTTGGGGCTTGATGGAAACACCATATATTTT	CASSLKVLGLDGNTIYF
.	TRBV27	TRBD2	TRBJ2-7	TGTGCCAGCAGTCCGTCTAGCGGGCGTTCCTACGAGCAGTACTTC	CASSPSSGRSYEQYF
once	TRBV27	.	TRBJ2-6	TGTGCCAGCAGTTTATTCTTCTCTGGGGCCAACGTCCTGACTTTC	CASSLFFSGANVLTF
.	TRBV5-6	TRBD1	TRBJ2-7	TGTGCCAGCAGCTCGGAGGTAGGGGGCGAGTACGAGCAGTACTTC	CASSSEVGGEYEQYF
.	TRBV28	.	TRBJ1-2	TGTGCCAGCAGCTTCGGACAGTTCTATGGCTACACCTTC	CASSFGQFYGYTF
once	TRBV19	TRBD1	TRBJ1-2	TGTGCCAGTATAGGTTTTGGGGACAGACAAGACGGCTACACCTTC	CASIGFGDRQDGYTF
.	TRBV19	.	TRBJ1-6	TGTGCCAGTAGTGCCCCGGGGGGGTCACCCCTCCACTTT	CASSAPGGSPLHF
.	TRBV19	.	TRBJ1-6	TGTGCCAGTACCCAGGGTAATTCACCCCTCCACTTT	CASTQGNSPLHF
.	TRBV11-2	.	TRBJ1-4	TGTGCCAGCAGCTTAGGACAGCGACAAAATGAAAAACTGTTTTTT	CASSLGQRQNEKLFF
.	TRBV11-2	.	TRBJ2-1	TGTGCCAGCAGCCTTGCCAGGAATGAGCAGTTCTTC	CASSLARNEQFF
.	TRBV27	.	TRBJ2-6	TGTGCCAGCAGTTCCAGATTAATGCCCACAGGAGCTGGGGCCAACGTCCTGACTTTC	CASSSRLMPTGAGANVLTF
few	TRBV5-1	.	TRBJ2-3	TGCGCCAGCAGCTCCTCTTCTACGCAGTATTTT	CASSSSSTQYF
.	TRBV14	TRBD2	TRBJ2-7	TGTGCCAGCAGCCCGACGACTAGCGGGCGCTCCTACGAGCAGTACTTC	CASSPTTSGRSYEQYF
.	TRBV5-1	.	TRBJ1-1	TGCGCCAGCAAGGGTGTAAGGGGGAACACTGAAGCTTTCTTT	CASKGVRGNTEAFF
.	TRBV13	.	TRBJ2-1	TGTGCCAGCAGCACCGGTGGTGGGCCCTACAATGAGCAGTTCTTC	CASSTGGGPYNEQFF
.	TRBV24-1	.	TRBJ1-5	TGTGCCACAGGTGGGCCAGGGAGGGAGCCCCAGCATTTT	CATGGPGREPQHF
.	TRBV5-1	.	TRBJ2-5	TGCGCCAGCAGCTTGTTCCGACAGGAAGAGACCCAGTACTTC	CASSLFRQEETQYF
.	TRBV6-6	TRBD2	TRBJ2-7	TGTGCCAGCAGTACCCGGGGCGGGAGGGTTTTATACGAGCAGTACTTC	CASSTRGGRVLYEQYF
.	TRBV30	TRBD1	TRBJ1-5	TGTGCCTGGACCCCTGGACAGGAGGTGAATCAGCCCCAGCATTTT	CAWTPGQEVNQPQHF